The rows below give T cell receptor beta chains drawn from one sample of a study of blood T cell repertoires in COVID-19. Here immunoSEQ multiplex PCR was the method, and the copy in TCRdb shows in-frame clones only, minus some. This sample has about 70,000 clones, with 83% found just once. Sample: peripheral blood. These receptors originate from a young man with COVID-19, enrolled during active disease. CDR3s include the opening cysteine and the closing phenylalanine or tryptophan. A D gene is named only where the DNA matches it firmly. A row's size may be missing; if present it is once, few, many or a size class.

V	size	J	D	DNA	CDR3
TRBV11-2	few	TRBJ1-5	-	TGTGCCAGCAGCTTAGGCCAGGGCGACAATCAGCCCCAGCATTTT	CASSLGQGDNQPQHF
TRBV4-2	-	TRBJ2-3	TRBD2	TGTGCCAGCAGCGTTTCGGGAGGGGATGTCACAGATACGCAGTATTTT	CASSVSGGDVTDTQYF
TRBV19	-	TRBJ2-4	-	TGTGCCAGTAGTGAGGATCAGTCTCAGTACTTC	CASSEDQSQYF
TRBV6-5	-	TRBJ2-7	TRBD1	TGTGCCAGCACTCAGGGGGTGAACGAGCAGTACTTC	CASTQGVNEQYF
TRBV30	few	TRBJ1-3	TRBD1	TGTGCCTGGAGTCGGAAACCGGGACAGGGGAACACCATATATTTT	CAWSRKPGQGNTIYF
TRBV7-2	-	TRBJ2-5	TRBD1	TGTGCCAGCAGCTCGGACAGGTTATCAGAGACCCAGTACTTC	CASSSDRLSETQYF
TRBV6-6	once	TRBJ2-3	-	TGTGCCAGCAGTTATGGGGGCTACACAGATACGCAGTATTTT	CASSYGGYTDTQYF
TRBV13	-	TRBJ2-1	-	TGTGCCAGCAGCTCCGGGACTGGGTACAATGAGCAGTTCTTC	CASSSGTGYNEQFF
TRBV19	-	TRBJ1-5	-	TGTGCCAGTAGTCTGCGGGAGGGTAGCAATCAGCCCCAGCATTTT	CASSLREGSNQPQHF
TRBV27	-	TRBJ2-3	TRBD2	TGTGCCAGCAAAGCGGGATTAACAGATACGCAGTATTTT	CASKAGLTDTQYF
TRBV19	-	TRBJ2-1	-	TGTGCCAGTAGTACCTCGACAGGAGGAGATGAGCAGTTCTTC	CASSTSTGGDEQFF
TRBV5-1	-	TRBJ2-1	TRBD1	TGCGCCAGCAGCACCTCGGGACAGCTCTACAATGAGCAGTTCTTC	CASSTSGQLYNEQFF
TRBV5-4	-	TRBJ2-4	-	TGTGCCAGCAGCTTCCAGGGGGCCAAAAACATTCAGTACTTC	CASSFQGAKNIQYF
TRBV7-8	-	TRBJ2-4	-	TGTGCCAGCAGCTTAGACAGGGAGGGGGTGGGCTACATTCAGTACTTC	CASSLDREGVGYIQYF
TRBV27	-	TRBJ1-5	TRBD1	TGTGCCAGCAGATCCATGGACAGGGTAGGGATCGGCAATCAGCCCCAGCATTTT	CASRSMDRVGIGNQPQHF
TRBV25-1	-	TRBJ2-5	-	TGTGCCAGCAGTGGAATCAGGGAGACCCAGTACTTC	CASSGIRETQYF
TRBV4-3	many	TRBJ1-5	TRBD1	TGCGCCAGCAGCCCTAGTTGGGTCCGGGACAGGGATAATCAGCCCCAGCATTTT	CASSPSWVRDRDNQPQHF
TRBV28	-	TRBJ1-6	-	TGTGCCAGCATAGGACACGGGAATTCACCCCTCCACTTT	CASIGHGNSPLHF
TRBV7-8	-	TRBJ2-5	-	TGTGCCAGCAGCCCTGAGGGGGGGCAAGAGACCCAGTACTTC	CASSPEGGQETQYF
TRBV9	-	TRBJ1-2	-	TGTGCCAGCAGGGATTCCGGGACATACGCCTTC	CASRDSGTYAF
TRBV30	-	TRBJ2-2	-	TGTGCCTGGAGTGTAGGGGCCGGGGAGCTGTTTTTT	CAWSVGAGELFF
TRBV28	once	TRBJ1-1	-	TGTGCCAGCAGTTCCTCGGACATTACTGAAGCTTTCTTT	CASSSSDITEAFF
TRBV9	-	TRBJ2-7	TRBD2	TGTGCCAGCAGCCGAGCGGGAGAGAGGTACGAGCAGTACTTC	CASSRAGERYEQYF
TRBV28	-	TRBJ2-2	TRBD1	TGTGCCAGCAGTTTCCAACAGGGGGTCACCGGGGAGCTGTTTTTT	CASSFQQGVTGELFF
TRBV7-3	-	TRBJ2-1	-	TGTGCCAGCAGCTTTCGTTTTGGAGGACGAAATGAGCAGTTCTTC	CASSFRFGGRNEQFF
TRBV7-9	-	TRBJ1-5	-	TGTGCCAGCAGCTACACCAATCAGCCCCAGCATTTT	CASSYTNQPQHF
TRBV6-5	-	TRBJ1-3	-	TGTGCCAGCAGGTCTTTTGGGGGGACGGGAAACACCATATATTTT	CASRSFGGTGNTIYF
TRBV4-2	-	TRBJ1-1	-	TGTGCCAGCAGCCAAATTCCGGGGGGTGAAGCTTTCTTT	CASSQIPGGEAFF
TRBV5-8	few	TRBJ2-5	TRBD2	TGTGCCAGCGCGGGGGGCAGGGGCCAAGAGACCCAGTACTTC	CASAGGRGQETQYF
TRBV27	-	TRBJ2-3	TRBD2	TGTGCCAGCTCATGGACTAGCGGGAGCACAGATACGCAGTATTTT	CASSWTSGSTDTQYF
TRBV6-5	once	TRBJ2-1	-	TGTGCCAGCAGTTACTCGGCAGGGTTGGGCAATGAGCAGTTCTTC	CASSYSAGLGNEQFF
TRBV5-4	-	TRBJ2-7	-	TGTGCCAGCAGCCTCGACAGGAGCAGCTCCTACGAGCAGTACTTC	CASSLDRSSSYEQYF
TRBV5-6	-	TRBJ1-1	-	TGTGCCAGCAGCTTGGTCGGGGAGAGGACTGAAGCTTTCTTT	CASSLVGERTEAFF
TRBV7-7	-	TRBJ1-5	TRBD1	TGTGCTAGCAGCCAGACCAAGACAGGGGGAGGCCAGCCCCAGCATTTT	CASSQTKTGGGQPQHF
TRBV6-1	-	TRBJ2-1	TRBD2	TGTGCCAGCAGTCGTAGCGGGGACAATGAGCAGTTCTTC	CASSRSGDNEQFF
TRBV6-1	few	TRBJ1-1	TRBD1	TGTGCCAGCAGTGAAGCGGGACAGGGGGCAAGGACTGAAGCTTTCTTT	CASSEAGQGARTEAFF
TRBV3-1/TRBV3-2	-	TRBJ2-5	-	TGTGCCAGCAGCCAAACAGGGTCACGGTTTGGGACCCAGTACTTC	CASSQTGSRFGTQYF
TRBV6-2/TRBV6-3	-	TRBJ1-5	TRBD1	TGTGCCAGCAGTTACCTAGGACAGGGCGGCGGTCAGCCCCAGCATTTT	CASSYLGQGGGQPQHF
TRBV28	-	TRBJ1-2	-	TGTGCCAGCAGTTTAAGTCAGGGAAAAGGCTACACCTTC	CASSLSQGKGYTF
TRBV10-1	-	TRBJ2-2	-	TGCGCCAGCAGTGAGACAGGGCTCCCCATTAACACCGGGGAGCTGTTTTTT	CASSETGLPINTGELFF
TRBV28	-	TRBJ2-7	TRBD2	TGTGCCAGCAGTTTGAGCCTAGCGGGAGTCTACGAGCAGTACTTC	CASSLSLAGVYEQYF
TRBV7-3	-	TRBJ2-5	TRBD2	TGTGCCAGCAGCCCATACAGACTAGCGGGAGTTGAAGAGACCCAGTACTTC	CASSPYRLAGVEETQYF
TRBV10-1	-	TRBJ2-1	-	TGCGCCAGCAGTGAGTCGTTTAGCATAAATGAGCAGTTCTTC	CASSESFSINEQFF
TRBV5-8	-	TRBJ1-1	-	TGTGCCAGCAGCAGAGGGTACACTGAAGCTTTCTTT	CASSRGYTEAFF
TRBV28	-	TRBJ2-7	-	TGTGCCAGGTTTTTCACTAGAATAAACTACGAGCAGTACTTC	CARFFTRINYEQYF
TRBV11-3	-	TRBJ1-1	-	TGTGCCAGCAGCTTAGATCCCCCGGGGGGGGAAGCTTTCTTT	CASSLDPPGGEAFF
TRBV18	-	TRBJ2-4	TRBD1	TGTGCCAGCTCACCAGACAGGGTAAGGGGCAACATTCAGTACTTC	CASSPDRVRGNIQYF
TRBV28	-	TRBJ2-7	-	TGTGCCAGCAGTTTTGAGTACGAGCAGTACTTC	CASSFEYEQYF
TRBV7-8	-	TRBJ1-6	-	TGTGCCAGCAGCCCCGGCGAGGTTTCACCCCTCCACTTT	CASSPGEVSPLHF
TRBV6-6	once	TRBJ2-5	TRBD2	TGTGCCAGCAGTCCGACTAGCGGGAGTACAGAGACCCAGTACTTC	CASSPTSGSTETQYF
TRBV11-1	-	TRBJ1-1	-	TGTGCCAGCAGCTCTATACCCGGGAACACTGAAGCTTTCTTT	CASSSIPGNTEAFF
TRBV12-3/TRBV12-4	-	TRBJ1-2	-	TGTGCCAGCAGTTTAGCCTCTAACTATGGCTACACCTTC	CASSLASNYGYTF
TRBV6-5	-	TRBJ2-7	TRBD1	TGTGCCAGCAGATTCGGACAGGGGGCTTACGAGCAGTACTTC	CASRFGQGAYEQYF